A single sample is the source of the 28 T cell receptor beta chains below, sequenced in a study of identical twins. TCRdb recomputed calls from the 5' RACE reads with MiXCR, one row per CDR3 protein. Of about 300,000 distinct CDR3 sequences listed, about 12% are singletons. In addition, the sample was reused for a study of yellow fever vaccine responses in identical twins.

The material sequenced was CD8+ T cells sorted from blood. These receptors came from a woman aged 18-29 years in good health.

The chain combines TRBV5-1 with TRBJ2-4, with 12 nucleotides matching TRBD2. There are 19 residues in the CDR3. The V gene's germline CDR1 is SGHRS and CDR2 YFSETQ. The trim removed 0 bases at V and 3 bases at J, leaving 10 bases unmatched. This chain's CDR3 is CASSLETSGGERVKNIQYF. CDR3 in DNA: TGCGCCAGCAGCTTGGAGACTAGCGGGGGAGAGCGAGTCAAAAACATTCAGTACTTC.

This clonotype was observed a handful of times. J is TRBJ2-1 and V is TRBV20-1; TRBD2 aligns across 8 bases. CDR3 length: 16 residues. Germline CDR1 DFQATT, CDR2 SNEGSKA (reference sequence). The V gene end was trimmed by 3 bases and the J gene end by 4 bases; junction bases not matched to a gene: 11. The CDR3 region is CSARIPGLGVYNEQFF. The CDR3 nucleotides are TGCAGTGCTAGGATCCCGGGACTAGGAGTTTACAATGAGCAGTTCTTC.

A few counts support this clonotype. The chain recombines TRBV15 with TRBJ1-5; 7 bases align to TRBD1. Germline V gives CDR1 LNHNV, CDR2 YYDKDF (reference sequence). V was pared by 7 bases and J by 2 bases, with 8 bases of the junction left unmatched. The CDR3 spans 15 residues. CDR3 DNA sequence: TGTGCCACCAAGCGCCGACAGGGCGGCAATCAGCCCCAGCATTTT. Translating gives CATKRRQGGNQPQHF.

The chain uses TRBV4-2 and TRBJ2-1, with TRBD1 matching over 12 bases. CDR1 is LGHNA, CDR2 YNFKEQ, per germline. The CDR3 runs 16 residues. V lost 6 bases to trimming and J lost 8 bases; unmatched junction nucleotides: 11. CDR3 coding DNA: TGTGCCAGCAGACAGACCGGGACAGGGGGCTTAGATGAGCAGTTCTTC. Translating it yields CASRQTGTGGLDEQFF.

This clonotype was found a few times. The chain employs TRBV6-5 and TRBJ2-1; the D gene is possibly TRBD1 (6 bases). With 8 bases removed from V and 10 bases from J, the gap between germline ends came to 12 bases. The CDR3 is 11 amino acids. Looked up from germline, CDR1 is MNHEY and CDR2 is SVGAGI. The CDR3 sequence is CASGRGREQFF. CDR3 DNA sequence: TGTGCCAGCGGCAGGGGACGAGAGCAGTTCTTC.

V gene TRBV2 combines with J gene TRBJ2-1, with 9 bases identical to TRBD1. This CDR3 is 16 amino acids long. The J segment lost 8 bases and the V segment lost 1 base, leaving 9 bases of the junction unmatched. The germline gives CDR1 SNHLY, CDR2 FYNNEI. The CDR3 coding sequence is TGTGCCAGCAGTGAAGAGGACAGGGGTCTAGGCCATGAGCAGTTCTTC. Protein product: CASSEEDRGLGHEQFF.

In its sample, this clonotype was seen a few times. This sequence joins TRBV12-3 or TRBV12-4 and TRBJ1-2, with 7 bases fitting TRBD1. The CDR3 totals 13 residues. Unmatched junction bases numbered 5, after V lost 6 bases and J lost 4 bases. DNA of the CDR3: TGTGCCAGCAGCCAACAGGGGCCCTATGGCTACACCTTC. This encodes CASSQQGPYGYTF.

This clonotype was seen a handful of times. The V gene is TRBV2, the J gene TRBJ2-7; D ambiguous. This CDR3 comprises 13 residues. With 4 bases removed from V and 2 bases from J, the gap between germline ends came to 9 bases. The germline V gene encodes CDR1 SNHLY and CDR2 FYNNEI. The CDR3 DNA reads TGTGCCAGCAGTGCCGGCCCGACCTACGAGCAGTACGTC. Its protein product is CASSAGPTYEQYV.

This clonotype has a handful of counts. The J gene is TRBJ1-1, the V gene TRBV6-1; D uncertain. This CDR3 has 15 amino acids. Germline lookup yields CDR1 MNHNS and CDR2 SASEGT. The V and J ends lost 5 bases and 4 bases respectively, with 17 bases between them. CDR3 amino acids: CASSTLGHIGTEAFF. CDR3 bases: TGTGCCAGCAGTACCTTAGGGCATATCGGCACTGAAGCTTTCTTT.

This clonotype was observed many times. This chain links TRBV5-1 with TRBJ2-2; no definite D call. CDR1 and CDR2 from the germline V gene are SGHRS and YFSETQ. The length of the CDR3 is 14 residues. V lost 9 bases to trimming and J lost 1 base, with 13 bases between them. The DNA of the CDR3 is TGCGCCACCCCGGGCCAGGAGAACACCGGGGAGCTGTTTTTT. Protein: CATPGQENTGELFF.

This clonotype has more than one count but fewer than ten. The chain uses TRBV27 and TRBJ2-7; maybe TRBD2 (6 bases). V was pared by 5 bases and J by 3 bases, with 14 bases between. The CDR3 length is 14 residues. Germline-derived CDR1 and CDR2 are MNHEY and SMNVEV (reference sequence). Here the CDR3 reads CASSQGGRGYEQYV. CDR3 DNA: TGTGCCAGCAGTCAGGGAGGTCGGGGCTACGAGCAGTACGTC.

There are many counts of this clonotype. The CDR3 DNA reads TGTGCCAGCTTGATCCCCAGCTCCTACAATGAGCAGTTCTTC. Translation gives CASLIPSSYNEQFF. The chain is built from TRBV28 and TRBJ2-1; D unclear. This CDR3 is 14 amino acids long. V was shortened by 8 bases and J by 0 bases, with 11 bases between the two germline ends. CDR1 and CDR2 (germline): MDHEN, SYDVKM.

The sample holds a few counts of this clonotype. V is TRBV20-1 and J is TRBJ1-1, with D unresolved. Germline V gene data show CDR1 as DFQATT and CDR2 as SNEGSKA (reference sequence). The V gene lost 0 bases and the J gene lost 3 bases, with 8 bases spanning the gap. This CDR3 spans 13 amino acids. As DNA, the CDR3 is TGCAGTGCTAGAGATGGGGTTCACACTGAAGCTTTCTTT. It specifies CSARDGVHTEAFF.

This clonotype was seen ten or more times. The chain couples TRBV29-1 to TRBJ1-2; D is unclear. Germline V CDR1 and CDR2: SQVTM, ANQGSEA. The CDR3 length is 13 residues. With 3 bases removed from V and 4 bases from J, the gap between germline ends came to 12 bases. This CDR3 is CSVDGGRSYGYTF. In DNA, the CDR3 is TGCAGCGTTGATGGTGGGAGAAGCTATGGCTACACCTTC.

CDR3 sequence reads: CASSQLTGGAQETQYF. The CDR3 nucleotides are TGCGCCAGCAGCCAATTAACAGGGGGCGCTCAAGAGACCCAGTACTTC. The chain combines TRBV4-1 with TRBJ2-5, with 9 bases lining up with TRBD1. CDR1 and CDR2 from the germline V gene are MGHRA and YSYEKL. The CDR3 contains 16 residues. Trimming at V came to 2 bases and at J to 2 bases, leaving 6 bases not matched to a gene.

This clonotype occurred a few times. The V call is TRBV15, the J call TRBJ2-4; D uncertain. Germline V gene sequence: CDR1 LNHNV, CDR2 YYDKDF (reference sequence). Trimming removed 8 bases at V and 0 bases at J, with 14 bases between. This CDR3 is built from 15 residues. This chain's CDR3 is CATGALELAKNIQYF. CDR3 sequence (DNA): TGTGCCACCGGAGCGCTCGAACTAGCCAAAAACATTCAGTACTTC.

This chain links TRBV4-1 with TRBJ2-2; the match to TRBD2 covers 8 bases. V trimming: 1 base; J trimming: 5 bases; junction bases outside the gene matches: 12. The CDR3 is 18 amino acids. Per the germline V gene, CDR1 is MGHRA and CDR2 is YSYEKL. The DNA for the CDR3 is TGCGCCAGCAGCCAAGGACTAGGCGGGGGGCGGATTACCGGGGAGCTGTTTTTT. Its protein is CASSQGLGGGRITGELFF.

This clonotype was recorded a few times. Here the CDR3 reads CASSAAGTLLTDTQYF. CDR3 sequence (DNA): TGTGCCAGCAGCGCCGCCGGGACCCTACTCACAGATACGCAGTATTTT. This chain joins TRBV9 and TRBJ2-3; D might be TRBD1 or TRBD2, each matching 5 bases. The CDR3 has 16 residues. Germline values: CDR1 SGDLS, CDR2 YYNGEE. V was trimmed by 3 bases and J by 2 bases, leaving 16 bases between them. Full variable domain (rest looked up from reference TRBV9 and TRBJ2-3): DSGVTQTPKHLITATGQRVTLRCSPRSGDLSVYWYQQSLDQGLQFLIQYYNGEERAKGNILERFSAQQFPDLHSELNLSSLELGDSALYFCASSAAGTLLTDTQYFGPGTRLTVL.

V usage is TRBV2 and J usage is TRBJ2-1; D not resolved. The CDR3 extends over 15 amino acids. CDR1 and CDR2 (germline): SNHLY, FYNNEI. V dropped 10 bases and J dropped 8 bases, with 24 bases sitting between them. The CDR3 is CAIKPPTLSADEQFF. In DNA form, the CDR3 reads TGTGCCATAAAGCCCCCTACTTTGTCTGCGGATGAGCAGTTCTTC.

This clonotype was seen more than once but under ten times. The gene calls are TRBV12-3 or TRBV12-4 and TRBJ1-2; 7 bases are shared with TRBD1. V lost 6 bases, J lost 4 bases, and 5 bases stayed unmatched. The CDR3 contains 13 residues. This CDR3 reads CASRTGQIYGYTF. Written as DNA, the CDR3 is TGTGCCAGCAGAACGGGACAGATCTATGGCTACACCTTC.

CDR3 coding DNA: TGTGCCAGCAGCTTAACTTCTAGCGGGGGACCTAGCTCCTACAATGAGCAGTTCTTC. Its translation is CASSLTSSGGPSSYNEQFF. The V call is TRBV11-1, the J call TRBJ2-1, with 10 bases identical to TRBD2. Germline CDR1 is SGHAT and CDR2 is FQDESV (reference sequence). V shed 2 bases, J shed 0 bases, and the junction held 10 bases outside the gene matches. The CDR3 runs to 19 residues.

The rearrangement uses TRBV18 and TRBJ2-7; 8 bases agree with TRBD1. Unmatched junction bases numbered 5, after V lost 3 bases and J lost 4 bases. CDR3 length equals 14 residues. Germline V lookup: CDR1 KGHSH, CDR2 LQKENI. The CDR3 bases are TGTGCCAGCTCACCTAGGACAGGGTTGTACGAGCAGTACTTC. This sequence encodes CASSPRTGLYEQYF.

This clonotype was seen only a few times. The chain is built from TRBV5-5 and TRBJ2-1; D not certain. The germline CDR1 and CDR2 sequences are SGHKS and YYEKEE (reference sequence). This CDR3 contains 15 residues. V lost 0 bases, J lost 1 base, and 8 bases lay in between. The DNA of the CDR3 is TGTGCCAGCAGCTTGGAAGGAGAATCCTACAATGAGCAGTTCTTC. Protein product: CASSLEGESYNEQFF.

This clonotype was recorded a few times. CDR3 sequence reads: CASRGGGLGSYNEQFF. The CDR3, as DNA: TGCGCCAGCCGAGGTGGCGGACTGGGCTCCTACAATGAGCAGTTCTTC. The V gene is TRBV10-2, the J gene TRBJ2-1, with D maybe TRBD2 (5 bases). The germline V gene has CDR1 WSHSY and CDR2 SAAADI. V was cut by 8 bases and J by 0 bases, with 17 bases left in between. This CDR3 contains 16 residues.

This clonotype has more than one count but fewer than ten. The chain joins TRBV20-1 to TRBJ2-7, with 9 bases aligning to TRBD1. Germline CDR1 and CDR2: DFQATT and SNEGSKA (reference sequence). V shed 4 bases and J 5 bases; nucleotides not matched to a gene: 15. The length of the CDR3 is 16 residues. The DNA for the CDR3 is TGCAGTGCTAACACACAGGGGGCCCCCGGTCTCGACGAGCAGTACTTC. Its translation: CSANTQGAPGLDEQYF.

This clonotype came up many times. This rearrangement joins TRBV6-5 to TRBJ2-3; D may be TRBD2 (5 bases). Trimming pared 2 bases from V and 4 bases from J, leaving 13 bases between. The CDR3 loop spans 15 amino acids. The germline V gene encodes CDR1 MNHEY and CDR2 SVGAGI. Written as DNA, the CDR3 is TGTGCCAGCAGTTACGAGGGTTTGGTCTCAGATACGCAGTATTTT. Its translation: CASSYEGLVSDTQYF.

This clonotype was counted ten times or more. The rearrangement links TRBV5-1 to TRBJ2-7; D tentatively reads TRBD1 or TRBD2 (5 bases each). Germline V lookup: CDR1 SGHRS, CDR2 YFSETQ. The CDR3 loop spans 16 amino acids. V was trimmed by 6 bases and J by 3 bases, leaving 22 bases between them. CDR3 in DNA: TGCGCCAGCACCTCAGCTCCCCACGGTGGGGGCTACGAGCAGTACGTC. Protein: CASTSAPHGGGYEQYV.

V is TRBV29-1 and J is TRBJ2-7; D gene unclear. Germline CDR1 SQVTM, CDR2 ANQGSEA. The CDR3 runs to 13 residues. The V and J ends lost 7 bases and 3 bases respectively, with 16 bases between them. The CDR3 spells CSALRADGYEQYF. Written as DNA, the CDR3 is TGCAGCGCCCTTAGGGCAGACGGCTACGAGCAGTACTTC.